This TCR beta chain was retrieved from a study of cytomegalovirus exposure and HLA in healthy donors. Some clones are missing from TCRdb's copy, which holds only in-frame ones; the method was immunoSEQ multiplex PCR. Here the sample spans about 110,000 clones, about 85% being singletons. Concerning this clone itself: The antigen is not known.

Donors were drawn from the 120-subject validation cohort, separate from the approximately 680-subject first cohort. Germline CDR1 reads PRHDT; CDR2 reads FYEKMQ (reference sequence). The V gene end was trimmed by 10 bases and the J gene end by 4 bases; junction bases not matched to a gene: 13. The CDR3 loop spans 15 amino acids. Whole-study findings and limits: Most TCR sequences were uncommon, yet certain public TCRs appeared in many donors. Associated with cytomegalovirus, according to the listing, were 150 to 200 TCR beta chains.

The source material was PBMCs. The sequence came from a woman between 18 and 30 years old in good health and CMV-seronegative. The rearrangement uses TRBV13 and TRBJ2-1; 7 nucleotides agree with TRBD1. This CDR3 reads CATGIGTANYNEQFF. The CDR3 DNA reads as TGTGCCACCGGAATTGGGACAGCTAATTACAATGAGCAGTTCTTC.